The present T cell receptor (beta chain) was sequenced within a study of T-cell reconstitution after alpha-beta-depleted transplantation in children. Trimming cost V 4 bases and J 0 bases, with 16 bases left between them. This CDR3 is built from 16 residues. Per germline, CDR1 SGHDT and CDR2 YYEEEE. TCRbeta library preparation incorporated unique molecular identifiers. Via MiXCR, TCRdb re-called the PCR reads, giving one row per CDR3 protein. The data show 600,000 to 700,000 distinct CDR3 sequences, roughly 15% seen once. The sample in question was PBMCs from the stem cell graft donor, obtained from the stem cell graft. The chain has TRBV5-6 and TRBJ2-5; D possibly corresponds to TRBD1 (5 bases). The receptor comes from a human donor who donated a stem cell graft to a child with acute myeloid leukemia. The CDR3 reads CASSTSDRVYQETQYF. In DNA form, the CDR3 reads TGTGCCAGCAGCACGAGCGACAGAGTGTACCAAGAGACCCAGTACTTC.